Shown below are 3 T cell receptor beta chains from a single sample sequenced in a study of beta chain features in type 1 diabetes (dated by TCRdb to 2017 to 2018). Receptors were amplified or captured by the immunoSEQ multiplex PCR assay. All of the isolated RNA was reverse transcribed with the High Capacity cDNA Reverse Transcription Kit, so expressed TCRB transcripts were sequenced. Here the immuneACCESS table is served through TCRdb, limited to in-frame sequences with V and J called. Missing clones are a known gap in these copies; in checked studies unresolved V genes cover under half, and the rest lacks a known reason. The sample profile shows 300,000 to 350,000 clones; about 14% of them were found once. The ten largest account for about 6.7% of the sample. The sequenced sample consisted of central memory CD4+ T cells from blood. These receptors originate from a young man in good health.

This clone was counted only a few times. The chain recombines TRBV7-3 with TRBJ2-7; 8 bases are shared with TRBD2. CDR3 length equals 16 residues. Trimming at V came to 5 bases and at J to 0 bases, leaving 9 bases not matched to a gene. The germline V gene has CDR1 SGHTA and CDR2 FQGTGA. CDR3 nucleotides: TGTGCCAGCAGCCCGTCCCCGGGAGGGAGCTCCTACGAGCAGTACGTC. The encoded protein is CASSPSPGGSSYEQYV.

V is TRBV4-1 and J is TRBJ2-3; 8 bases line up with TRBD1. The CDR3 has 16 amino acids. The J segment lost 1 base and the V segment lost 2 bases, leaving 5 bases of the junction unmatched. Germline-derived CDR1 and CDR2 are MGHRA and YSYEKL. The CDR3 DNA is TGCGCCAGCAGCCAAACCGGGACAGGAGGCACAGATACGCAGTATTTT. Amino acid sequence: CASSQTGTGGTDTQYF.

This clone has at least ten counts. CDR3 bases: TGCGCCAGCAGCCAAGGGGTGGGGAGCTATGGCTACACCTTC. Translation gives CASSQGVGSYGYTF. The chain combines TRBV4-1 with TRBJ1-2; D gene uncertain. Germline assignment: CDR1 MGHRA and CDR2 YSYEKL. The CDR3 loop spans 14 amino acids. V was cut by 1 base and J by 4 bases, with 10 bases left in between.